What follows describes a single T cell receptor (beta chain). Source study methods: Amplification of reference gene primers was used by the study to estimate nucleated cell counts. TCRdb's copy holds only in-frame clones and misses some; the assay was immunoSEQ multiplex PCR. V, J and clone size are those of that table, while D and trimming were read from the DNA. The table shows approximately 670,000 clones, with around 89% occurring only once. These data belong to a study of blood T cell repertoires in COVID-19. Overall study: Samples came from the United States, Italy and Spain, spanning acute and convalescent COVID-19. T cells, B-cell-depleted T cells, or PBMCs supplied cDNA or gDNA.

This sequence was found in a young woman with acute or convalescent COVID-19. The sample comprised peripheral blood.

The CDR3 sequence: CASIRTGASYEQYF. DNA of the CDR3: TGTGCCAGCATTAGGACAGGGGCTTCCTACGAGCAGTACTTC. The V call is TRBV21-1, the J call TRBJ2-7; TRBD1, the table's D call, lacks a check against the DNA. TRBV21-1 constitutes a pseudogene. This CDR3 is 14 amino acids long.